This T cell receptor beta chain was recorded in a study of immune evolution from preneoplasia to lung adenocarcinoma. Germline-derived CDR1 and CDR2 are MNHNS and SASEGT. V shed 6 bases and J 7 bases; nucleotides not matched to a gene: 10. The CDR3 totals 15 residues. Using immunoSEQ multiplex PCR, the repertoire was profiled, and TCRdb retains in-frame clones only, with some absent. The sample contains some 5,500 clones, about 73% of which appear only once. The sample consisted of FFPE lung adenocarcinoma in situ tissue. This rearrangement joins TRBV6-1 to TRBJ1-4; 8 bases align to TRBD1. The origin of this receptor is a person aged 55-80 years with lung adenocarcinoma. The CDR3 DNA sequence: TGTGCCAGCAGGCAACCAACAGGGGGTGGTGAAAAACTGTTTTTT. It is translated as CASRQPTGGGEKLFF.